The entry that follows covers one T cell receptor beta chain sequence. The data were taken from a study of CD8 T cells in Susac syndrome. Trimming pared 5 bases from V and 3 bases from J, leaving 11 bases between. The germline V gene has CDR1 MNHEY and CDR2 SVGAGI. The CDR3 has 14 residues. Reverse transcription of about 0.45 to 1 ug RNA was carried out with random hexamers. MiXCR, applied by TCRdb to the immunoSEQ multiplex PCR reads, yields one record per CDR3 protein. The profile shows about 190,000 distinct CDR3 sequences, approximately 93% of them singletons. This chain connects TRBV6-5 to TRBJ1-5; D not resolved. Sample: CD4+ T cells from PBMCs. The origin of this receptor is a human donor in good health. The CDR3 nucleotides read TGTGCCAGCAGTGGCGGGAGGGACAATCAGCCCCAGCATTTT. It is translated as CASSGGRDNQPQHF.